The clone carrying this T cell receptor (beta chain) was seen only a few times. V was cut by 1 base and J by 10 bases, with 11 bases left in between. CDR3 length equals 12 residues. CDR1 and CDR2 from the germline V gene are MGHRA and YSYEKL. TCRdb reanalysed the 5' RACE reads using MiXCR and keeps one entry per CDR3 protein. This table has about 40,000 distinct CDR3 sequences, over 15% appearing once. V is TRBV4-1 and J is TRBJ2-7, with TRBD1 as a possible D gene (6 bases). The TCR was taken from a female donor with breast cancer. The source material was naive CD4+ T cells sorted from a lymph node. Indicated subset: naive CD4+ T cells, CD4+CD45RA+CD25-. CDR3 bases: TGCGCCAGCAGCCAAGCAGGGGAGAGACAGTACTTC. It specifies CASSQAGERQYF.